Here is one T cell receptor (beta chain) with its context. The repertoire was sequenced with immunoSEQ multiplex PCR; TCRdb's copy has only in-frame clones and lacks some. This sample has 250,000 to 300,000 clones, with 80% to 85% found just once. The junction had 10 bases not matched to a gene; V was cut back by 6 bases and J by 5 bases. This CDR3 is built from 15 residues. The germline gives CDR1 SNHLY, CDR2 FYNNEI. The data belong to a study of blood T cell repertoires in COVID-19. Cohorts were determined from participant-reported clinical history. The sample taken for sequencing was PBMCs or T cells enriched from blood (not recorded which). The rearrangement joins TRBV2 to TRBJ2-5; 9 bases fit TRBD1. This clonotype was obtained from a man aged 40-55 years who had been exposed to COVID-19. CDR3 amino acids: CASSVTGGFLETQYF. The CDR3 nucleotides are TGTGCCAGCAGCGTAACAGGGGGCTTCCTGGAGACCCAGTACTTC.